These 21 T cell receptor beta chains share one sample of origin, sequenced in a study of OX40 agonist ivuxolimab in advanced cancers. Produced via immunoSEQ multiplex PCR; TCRdb's table is partial and in-frame only. Among about 67,000 clones, about 85% were seen once, and the ten largest hold approximately 2%. The specimen comprised CD4+ or CD8+ T cells sorted from blood, sampled in a trial of the OX40 agonist ivuxolimab. The receptors come from an adult with an advanced solid tumor such as melanoma, head and neck, liver or kidney cancer.

The V gene is TRBV6-1, the J gene TRBJ2-3; 7 positions agree with TRBD1. The CDR3 sequence is 15 residues long. The germline V gene encodes CDR1 MNHNS and CDR2 SASEGT. Trimming cost V 10 bases and J 4 bases; bases outside gene matches: 14. The CDR3 nucleotides are TGTGCCACCCTACAGGGGCCAGATCCCGCAGATACGCAGTATTTT. Translated, it gives CATLQGPDPADTQYF.

The J gene is TRBJ2-5, the V gene TRBV7-6; the match to TRBD2 covers 14 bases. CDR3 length equals 16 residues. V dropped 4 bases and J dropped 2; count of bases not matched to a gene: 3. Germline V CDR1 and CDR2: SGHVS, FNYEAQ. CDR3 region: CASSSRLAGGQETQYF. The DNA for the CDR3 is TGTGCCAGCAGCTCGAGACTAGCGGGGGGGCAAGAGACCCAGTACTTC.

The V call is TRBV9, the J call TRBJ2-4, with 7 bases lining up with TRBD1. The germline V gene encodes CDR1 SGDLS and CDR2 YYNGEE. V lost 0 bases and J lost 9; bases outside the gene matches: 12. This CDR3 comprises 16 residues. CDR3 loop: CASSVEGQPLQSIQYF. DNA for the CDR3: TGTGCCAGCAGCGTAGAGGGACAGCCCCTCCAGTCCATTCAGTACTTC. The full variable domain, completed using reference TRBV9 and TRBJ2-4, is DSGVTQTPKHLITATGQRVTLRCSPRSGDLSVYWYQQSLDQGLQFLIQYYNGEERAKGNILERFSAQQFPDLHSELNLSSLELGDSALYFCASSVEGQPLQSIQYFGAGTRLSVL.

The V gene is TRBV2, the J gene TRBJ1-2, with 7 bases that match TRBD1. Germline loops: CDR1 SNHLY, CDR2 FYNNEI. The trim removed 4 bases at V and 4 bases at J, leaving 3 bases unmatched. This CDR3 comprises 13 residues. CDR3: CASSADRVYGYTF. In DNA, the CDR3 is TGTGCCAGCAGTGCTGACAGGGTCTATGGCTACACCTTC. Filled out from reference TRBV2 and TRBJ1-2, the complete variable domain reads EPEVTQTPSHQVTQMGQEVILRCVPISNHLYFYWYRQILGQKVEFLVSFYNNEISEKSEIFDDQFSVERPDGSNFTLKIRSTKLEDSAMYFCASSADRVYGYTFGSGTRLTVV.

As for this clone: Other DNA sequences in this specimen translate into the identical CDR3. The rearrangement joins TRBV11-2 to TRBJ2-5, with D maybe TRBD1 (5 bases). Between the trimmed V and J ends, which lost 1 base and 2 bases, there was a span of 8 bases. Per germline, CDR1 SGHAT and CDR2 FQNNGV. The CDR3 covers 14 residues. The CDR3 loop reads CASSLGQIQETQYF. CDR3 nucleotides: TGTGCCAGCAGCTTAGGACAGATACAAGAGACCCAGTACTTC.

The chain uses TRBV9 and TRBJ2-5, with TRBD2 matching over 12 bases. Trimming cost V 4 bases and J 0 bases; bases outside gene matches: 10. From germline, CDR1 is SGDLS and CDR2 YYNGEE. This CDR3 comprises 18 residues. The CDR3 region is CASSKTSGSPLYQETQYF. The CDR3 DNA is TGTGCCAGCAGCAAGACTAGCGGGAGCCCTCTGTACCAAGAGACCCAGTACTTC.

The rearrangement joins TRBV19 to TRBJ2-7, with TRBD1 matching 10 bases. Per germline, CDR1 LNHDA and CDR2 SQIVND (reference sequence). V shed 5 bases and J 2 bases; nucleotides not matched to a gene: 12. The CDR3 totals 17 residues. CDR3 sequence: CASSAETAGTGAYEQYF. DNA for the CDR3: TGTGCCAGTAGTGCAGAAACCGCCGGGACAGGGGCCTACGAGCAGTACTTC.

Here the CDR3 reads CASSPGLAGESEQYF. For the CDR3, the DNA is TGTGCCAGCAGCCCAGGCTTAGCGGGAGAATCCGAGCAGTACTTC. The chain carries TRBV9 and TRBJ2-7; 9 bases are a match to TRBD2. Germline assignment: CDR1 SGDLS and CDR2 YYNGEE. The CDR3 spans 15 residues. V was pared by 4 bases and J by 6 bases, with 11 bases of the junction left unmatched.

V is TRBV19 and J is TRBJ1-2; tentative D call: TRBD1 (6 bases). Germline V gives CDR1 LNHDA, CDR2 SQIVND (reference sequence). This CDR3 spans 15 amino acids. V lost 8 bases, J lost 4 bases, and 20 bases lay in between. This CDR3 is CASGGAGIVGYGYTF. The DNA of the CDR3 is TGTGCCAGTGGGGGGGCAGGGATCGTCGGCTATGGCTACACCTTC.

The chain employs TRBV5-1 and TRBJ1-4; weak D call: TRBD1 (5 bases). The CDR3 runs to 16 residues. The V end lost 0 bases, the J end lost 0 bases, and 9 bases lay between the germline ends. Germline V lookup: CDR1 SGHRS, CDR2 YFSETQ. The CDR3 reads CASSLVGTATNEKLFF. The CDR3 DNA reads as TGCGCCAGCAGCTTGGTTGGGACTGCAACTAATGAAAAACTGTTTTTT.

CDR3 residues: CASRRGGGSTDTQYF. The CDR3 DNA reads TGTGCCAGCAGGCGTGGGGGGGGCAGCACAGATACGCAGTATTTT. The genes are TRBV28 and TRBJ2-3, with a weak D call TRBD2 (7 bases). V was clipped by 6 bases and J by 0 bases, with 13 bases between them. Germline V lookup: CDR1 MDHEN, CDR2 SYDVKM. This CDR3 has 15 residues. Together with reference TRBV28 and TRBJ2-3, the CDR3 gives the full variable domain: DVKVTQSSRYLVKRTGEKVFLECVQDMDHENMFWYRQDPGLGLRLIYFSYDVKMKEKGDIPEGYSVSREKKERFSLILESASTNQTSMYLCASRRGGGSTDTQYFGPGTRLTVL.

This clone was counted a single time. Sequence at one end of the junction differs from germline and may be a read error. The rearrangement uses TRBV7-3 and TRBJ2-7; TRBD1 matches at 7 bases. The CDR3 length is 15 residues. Per germline, CDR1 SGHTA and CDR2 FQGTGA. CDR3 DNA: TGTGCCAGCAACTTAAATGCAGGGGGATCCTACGAGCAGTACTTC. Translation: CASNLNAGGSYEQYF.

The chain is built from TRBV5-5 and TRBJ2-7; D may be TRBD1 (6 bases). This CDR3 comprises 14 residues. V shed 6 bases and J shed 0 bases, with 13 bases lying between them. Germline V gene sequence: CDR1 SGHKS, CDR2 YYEKEE (reference sequence). In DNA, the CDR3 is TGTGCCAGCAACACAGGGACCGCCTCCTACGAGCAGTACTTC. Its protein is CASNTGTASYEQYF.

The chain carries TRBV27 and TRBJ2-1; 8 bases match TRBD2. V was clipped by 7 bases and J by 8 bases; unmatched bases: 7. Germline V gives CDR1 MNHEY, CDR2 SMNVEV (reference sequence). The CDR3 has 13 amino acids. The CDR3 loop reads CASKSGSMYEQFF. In DNA form, the CDR3 reads TGTGCCAGCAAGAGCGGGAGCATGTATGAGCAGTTCTTC.

This clone has just one count. The rearrangement links TRBV5-1 to TRBJ1-6; D uncertain. The V and J ends lost 1 base and 3 bases respectively, with 11 bases between them. Germline V CDR1 and CDR2: SGHRS, YFSETQ. CDR3 length: 16 residues. The CDR3 reads CASSLLAGHYNSPLHF. CDR3 bases: TGCGCCAGCAGCTTGTTAGCGGGCCACTATAATTCACCCCTCCACTTT.

J is TRBJ2-3 and V is TRBV25-1, with 7 bases lining up with TRBD2. The germline V gene encodes CDR1 MGHDK and CDR2 SYGVNS. V lost 3 bases and J lost 2; bases outside the gene matches: 2. The CDR3 spans 14 residues. As DNA, the CDR3 is TGTGCCAGCAGTGAGGGGGGGGTCACAGATACGCAGTATTTT. Translation gives CASSEGGVTDTQYF.

This clone turned up a few times. This chain connects TRBV7-9 to TRBJ1-6, with D unclear. This CDR3 comprises 14 residues. Germline loops: CDR1 SEHNR, CDR2 FQNEAQ (reference sequence). The ends were cut back, 1 base at V and 7 bases at J, with 8 bases in the middle. The CDR3 reads CASSLDIDNSPLHF. CDR3 DNA sequence: TGTGCCAGCAGCTTAGACATAGACAATTCACCCCTCCACTTT.

This clone was seen a few times. The chain couples TRBV7-9 to TRBJ1-4; 9 bases agree with TRBD1. The V gene end was trimmed by 5 bases and the J gene end by 8 bases; junction bases not matched to a gene: 6. Germline CDR1 and CDR2: SEHNR and FQNEAQ (reference sequence). The CDR3 consists of 14 residues. The chain's CDR3 is CASSRDRAGEKLFF. For the CDR3, the DNA is TGTGCCAGCAGCCGGGACAGGGCGGGAGAAAAACTGTTTTTT.

The chain has TRBV5-6 and TRBJ2-7; unclear D gene. Germline loops: CDR1 SGHDT, CDR2 YYEEEE. This CDR3 contains 13 residues. V lost 1 base to trimming and J lost 6 bases, with 11 bases between them. CDR3 protein: CASSLLLSIEQYF. The CDR3 coding sequence is TGTGCCAGCAGCTTGTTGTTAAGTATCGAGCAGTACTTC.

The V gene is TRBV7-3, the J gene TRBJ2-1; no clear D. Trimming removed 2 bases at V and 9 bases at J, with 26 bases between. The CDR3 has 18 amino acids. The V gene's germline CDR1 is SGHTA and CDR2 FQGTGA. The CDR3, as DNA: TGTGCCAGCAGCTTACAGAGGCCCCGCTCCCACTCCCCCCCTGAGCAGTTCTTC. Translating gives CASSLQRPRSHSPPEQFF.

The chain recombines TRBV19 with TRBJ2-2; perhaps TRBD1 as D (5 bases). The CDR3 sequence is 17 residues long. The germline V gene encodes CDR1 LNHDA and CDR2 SQIVND (reference sequence). The V end was cut by 5 bases, the J end by 4 bases, with 20 bases between. CDR3 sequence (DNA): TGTGCCAGTAGTCCAAGGGGATATACGGGCACCACCGGGGAGCTGTTTTTT. As protein: CASSPRGYTGTTGELFF.